This TCR beta chain stems from a study of somatic mutations in cytotoxic T cells in rheumatoid arthritis. In regard to this clone: The target antigen is unknown.

Blood donors with median age around 50 years (range roughly 20-70), about 50% female, served as healthy controls. Study observations and caveats: Rheumatoid arthritis patients showed slight TRBV07 underrepresentation, unadjusted for multiple comparisons. About an eighth of the roughly 65 patients had a largest CD8+ clone above 20% of CD8+ cells. Clonality measured in CD8+ T cells did not differ significantly between rheumatoid arthritis patients and age-matched healthy controls.

CDR3 length: 14 residues. Germline V lookup: CDR1 SGHNT, CDR2 YYREEE (reference sequence). Trimming took off 0 bases at V and 1 base at J, with 7 bases between the two ends. The protocol was immunoSEQ multiplex PCR, while the TCRdb copy is restricted to in-frame clones and leaves out a portion. Of about 19,000 clones listed, around 80% are singletons. The sequence was obtained from a woman in her fifties or sixties in good health. Sample: CD8+ T cells sorted from blood. The rearrangement uses TRBV5-4 and TRBJ1-1; D is uncertain. CDR3 nucleotide sequence: TGTGCCAGCAGCTTGGCACAGCCGAACACTGAAGCTTTCTTT. Translation gives CASSLAQPNTEAFF.